The 9 T cell receptor beta chains given below trace back to one sample, sequenced in a study of cytomegalovirus exposure and HLA in healthy donors. The PCR made use of 60 Vbeta and 13 Jbeta primers. Using immunoSEQ multiplex PCR, the repertoire was profiled, and TCRdb retains in-frame clones only, with some absent. The table has 150,000 or so clones, around 79% seen once. Sequences were obtained from PBMCs. Receptors originate from a female donor in good health and CMV-seronegative.

The chain links TRBV10-3 to TRBJ2-1; 10 bases line up with TRBD1. Germline CDR1 is ENHRY and CDR2 is SYGVKD. This CDR3 spans 15 amino acids. Unmatched junction bases numbered 2, after V lost 6 bases and J lost 0 bases. This CDR3 is CAIRGTGVSYNEQFF. As DNA, the CDR3 is TGTGCCATCAGGGGGACAGGGGTCTCCTACAATGAGCAGTTCTTC.

This rearrangement joins TRBV28 to TRBJ2-2; TRBD1 matches 8 bases. The CDR3 has 16 residues. The V and J ends lost 3 bases and 5 bases, in that order; junction bases with no gene match: 8. The germline V gene encodes CDR1 MDHEN and CDR2 SYDVKM. The CDR3 sequence: CASSFVGDRLTGELFF. The CDR3 coding sequence is TGTGCCAGCAGTTTCGTCGGGGACAGGCTAACCGGGGAGCTGTTTTTT.

The rearrangement links TRBV4-1 to TRBJ1-2; perhaps TRBD1 as D (5 bases). The CDR3 spans 14 residues. Trimming took off 0 bases at V and 5 bases at J, with 10 bases between the two ends. Germline CDR1 is MGHRA and CDR2 is YSYEKL. The CDR3 nucleotides are TGCGCCAGCAGCCAAGATCAAGGGGTTTATGGCTACACCTTC. This translates into CASSQDQGVYGYTF.

The chain uses TRBV18 and TRBJ1-1; 8 nucleotides match TRBD1. The V segment lost 2 bases and the J segment 2 bases; nucleotides outside the gene matches: 4. Germline V gene sequence: CDR1 KGHSH, CDR2 LQKENI. The CDR3 is 15 residues long. For the CDR3, the DNA is TGTGCCAGCTCACCAGACGACAGGGGAAACACTGAAGCTTTCTTT. Its translation is CASSPDDRGNTEAFF.

This clone was picked up a small number of times. This chain uses TRBV25-1 with TRBJ2-3; 9 nucleotides line up with TRBD2. The CDR3 runs to 15 residues. Germline loops: CDR1 MGHDK, CDR2 SYGVNS. Germline trimming cut 5 bases from V and 3 bases from J; bases unmatched to any gene: 6. The CDR3 bases are TGTGCCAGCAGTTCAGCGGGAGGATCGACAGATACGCAGTATTTT. It encodes CASSSAGGSTDTQYF.

This sequence joins TRBV28 and TRBJ1-2; D may be TRBD1 (6 bases). CDR3 length: 12 amino acids. Looked up from germline, CDR1 is MDHEN and CDR2 is SYDVKM. The V end lost 3 bases, the J end lost 9 bases, and 11 bases lay between the germline ends. The CDR3 region is CASSLAGASYTF. The DNA for the CDR3 is TGTGCCAGCAGTTTGGCGGGGGCTAGCTACACCTTC.

The CDR3 DNA sequence: TGTGCCAGCAGTCCGGACAGGATCGTCGAGCAGTACTTC. Its translation: CASSPDRIVEQYF. This chain links TRBV2 with TRBJ2-7; 7 bases line up with TRBD1. The germline V gene has CDR1 SNHLY and CDR2 FYNNEI. With V trimmed by 5 bases and J by 6 bases, 7 bases remained unmatched. The CDR3 loop spans 13 amino acids.

The chain carries TRBV28 and TRBJ2-7; TRBD2 is a possible D gene (5 bases). The CDR3 runs 16 residues. Germline-derived CDR1 and CDR2 are MDHEN and SYDVKM. V lost 8 bases and J 0 bases, leaving 20 bases between the germline ends. The CDR3 DNA is TGTGCCAGCTCACAATTCCCACTAGTGGACTCCTACGAGCAGTACTTC. Amino acid sequence: CASSQFPLVDSYEQYF. Based on the CDR3 plus reference TRBV28 and TRBJ2-7, the full variable domain is DVKVTQSSRYLVKRTGEKVFLECVQDMDHENMFWYRQDPGLGLRLIYFSYDVKMKEKGDIPEGYSVSREKKERFSLILESASTNQTSMYLCASSQFPLVDSYEQYFGPGTRLTVT.

This chain links TRBV6-5 with TRBJ2-1; TRBD1 matches at 8 bases. The CDR3 covers 15 residues. With 6 bases clipped from V and 7 bases from J, the junction kept 11 bases outside the gene matches. The germline V gene encodes CDR1 MNHEY and CDR2 SVGAGI. CDR3: CASSQGQGRPNEQFF. In nucleotides, the CDR3 is TGTGCCAGCAGCCAAGGACAGGGCCGACCTAATGAGCAGTTCTTC.